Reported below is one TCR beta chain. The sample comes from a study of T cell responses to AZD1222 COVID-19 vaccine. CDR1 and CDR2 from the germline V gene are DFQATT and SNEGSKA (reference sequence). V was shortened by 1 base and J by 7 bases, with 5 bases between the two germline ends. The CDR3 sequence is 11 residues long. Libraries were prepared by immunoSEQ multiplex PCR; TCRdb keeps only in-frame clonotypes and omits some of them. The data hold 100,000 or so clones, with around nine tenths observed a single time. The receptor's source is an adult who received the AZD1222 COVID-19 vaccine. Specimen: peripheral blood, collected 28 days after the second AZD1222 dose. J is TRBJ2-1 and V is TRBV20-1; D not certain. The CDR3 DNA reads TGCAGTGCTAGAGTTGTAAATGAGCAGTTCTTC. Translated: CSARVVNEQFF.